This T cell receptor (beta chain) was sequenced during a study of identical twins. Study results and caveats: The study found weaker excess twin sharing in beta out-of-frame sequences. A partial confounding effect on zero-insertion analyses could come from invariant MAIT and iNKT cells.

A few counts support this clonotype. What it recognizes is unknown. TCRdb analysed the 5' RACE reads with MiXCR anew, one entry per CDR3 protein. The sample has nearly 900,000 distinct CDR3 sequences; around an eighth are singletons. The CDR3 loop spans 14 amino acids. Per germline, CDR1 SEHNR and CDR2 FQNEAQ (reference sequence). Trimming stripped 7 bases from V and 5 bases from J, with 15 bases between. These data were also filed under a second study, of yellow fever vaccine responses in identical twins.

Sequencing used PBMCs. This receptor was obtained from a woman aged 18-30 years in good health. The chain carries TRBV7-9 and TRBJ2-1; D may be TRBD1 or TRBD2 (6 bases each). Here the CDR3 DNA reads TGTGCCAGCACCGAACGGGGGCTCAACAATGAGCAGTTCTTC. The encoded protein is CASTERGLNNEQFF.